This passage covers 32 T cell receptor beta chains from one sample sequenced in a study of blood T cell repertoires in COVID-19. Repertoires were generated with immunoSEQ multiplex PCR, while TCRdb's copy carries only in-frame clones and drops some. The sample lists tens of thousands of clones; roughly 84% were seen once. Sequenced input: peripheral blood. The receptors stem from a man aged 45-65 years with acute or convalescent COVID-19.

The chain has TRBV28 and TRBJ1-6; D gene unclear. The V and J ends lost 10 bases and 10 bases respectively, with 23 bases between them. Per the germline V gene, CDR1 is MDHEN and CDR2 is SYDVKM. The CDR3 consists of 15 residues. In DNA form, the CDR3 reads TGTGCCATACGGGATTCGGGCCGGGAACTATCACCCCTCCACTTT. As protein: CAIRDSGRELSPLHF.

V is TRBV9 and J is TRBJ1-5; D remains unclear. V lost 0 bases to trimming and J lost 0 bases, with 7 bases between them. The CDR3 has 15 residues. Germline V gene lookup returns CDR1 SGDLS and CDR2 YYNGEE. CDR3 bases: TGTGCCAGCAGCGTAGGTCACAGTAGCAATCAGCCCCAGCATTTT. Its translation is CASSVGHSSNQPQHF.

This clone was observed once. This chain uses TRBV7-9 with TRBJ2-7; possibly TRBD1 for D (5 bases). V was shortened by 1 base and J by 6 bases, with 13 bases between the two germline ends. Germline V gene sequence: CDR1 SEHNR, CDR2 FQNEAQ (reference sequence). The CDR3 consists of 14 residues. The CDR3: CASSLEGRVSEQYF. CDR3 sequence (DNA): TGTGCCAGCAGCTTAGAGGGCAGGGTCAGCGAGCAGTACTTC.

The V gene is TRBV5-1, the J gene TRBJ2-3; 13 bases match TRBD2. This CDR3 is built from 15 residues. CDR1 and CDR2 (germline): SGHRS, YFSETQ. V shed 3 bases and J 6 bases; nucleotides not matched to a gene: 4. This CDR3 is CASSSSTSGGDTQYF. The CDR3 region has the DNA TGCGCCAGCAGCTCGTCGACTAGCGGGGGGGATACGCAGTATTTT.

The chain combines TRBV6-2 or TRBV6-3 with TRBJ2-7; TRBD1 matches at 9 bases. The CDR3 loop spans 14 amino acids. J gave up 5 bases and V 6 bases, and 8 bases lay outside the gene matches. Germline V gene sequence: CDR1 MNHEY, CDR2 SVGEGT. CDR3 in DNA: TGTGCCAGCAGCGCATCCGGGACAGGGAACGAGCAGTACTTC. Translating gives CASSASGTGNEQYF.

This clone was detected once. V usage is TRBV5-1 and J usage is TRBJ2-7; TRBD1 agrees at 7 bases. Germline-derived CDR1 and CDR2 are SGHRS and YFSETQ. CDR3 length: 14 amino acids. Germline trimming cut 0 bases from V and 2 bases from J; bases unmatched to any gene: 2. The CDR3, as DNA: TGCGCCAGCAGCTTGGCTCAGGGGGCCTACGAGCAGTACTTC. This translates into CASSLAQGAYEQYF.

Only a few counts were recorded for this clone. The chain couples TRBV7-2 to TRBJ1-5; maybe TRBD1 (6 bases). This CDR3 spans 18 amino acids. CDR1 and CDR2 (germline): SGHTA, FQGNSA. Trimming took off 0 bases at V and 1 base at J, with 16 bases between the two ends. This chain's CDR3 is CASSLAYTGKISNQPQHF. CDR3 coding DNA: TGTGCCAGCAGCTTAGCGTATACAGGGAAGATAAGCAATCAGCCCCAGCATTTT.

CDR3 sequence: CASSLGQGVEAFF. Written as DNA, the CDR3 is TGTGCCAGCAGCTTGGGGCAGGGGGTTGAAGCTTTCTTT. This chain uses TRBV7-6 with TRBJ1-1; 7 bases are shared with TRBD1. Trimming cost V 3 bases and J 7 bases; bases outside gene matches: 5. The CDR3 is 13 residues long. The germline CDR1 and CDR2 sequences are SGHVS and FNYEAQ. The full variable domain, in which reference TRBV7-6 and TRBJ1-1 provide the parts outside the CDR3, is GAGVSQSPRYKVTKRGQDVALRCDPISGHVSLYWYRQALGQGPEFLTYFNYEAQQDKSGLPNDRFSAERPEGSISTLTIQRTEQRDSAMYRCASSLGQGVEAFFGQGTRLTVV.

This clone was seen just once. The rearrangement uses TRBV27 and TRBJ1-1; unclear D gene. The V end was cut by 1 base, the J end by 2 bases, with 5 bases between. Germline CDR1 MNHEY, CDR2 SMNVEV (reference sequence). The CDR3 has 13 residues. The CDR3: CASSLYLNTEAFF. In DNA, the CDR3 is TGTGCCAGCAGTTTATATCTAAACACTGAAGCTTTCTTT.

This clone has only a few counts. The chain has TRBV3-1 (or the pseudogene TRBV3-2) and TRBJ1-5, with D possibly being TRBD1 (6 bases). The germline V gene has CDR1 LGHDT and CDR2 YNNKEL (reference sequence). V was clipped by 2 bases and J by 3 bases, with 11 bases between them. The CDR3 spans 15 residues. The CDR3 DNA follows: TGTGCCAGCAGCCAACAGACAGGCCCCAATCAGCCCCAGCATTTT. This codes for CASSQQTGPNQPQHF.

The rearrangement links TRBV27 to TRBJ1-5; perhaps TRBD1 as D (5 bases). Germline V gives CDR1 MNHEY, CDR2 SMNVEV (reference sequence). V was clipped by 2 bases and J by 3 bases, with 8 bases between them. The CDR3 covers 14 residues. The CDR3 nucleotides are TGTGCCAGCAGTTTACTAGGGGACAATCAGCCCCAGCATTTT. It is translated as CASSLLGDNQPQHF.

The rearrangement links TRBV19 to TRBJ2-2; the match to TRBD1 covers 8 bases. The CDR3 has 15 amino acids. Germline CDR1 LNHDA, CDR2 SQIVND (reference sequence). The ends lost 10 bases at V and 5 bases at J; junction bases unmatched: 12. CDR3 coding DNA: TGTGCCACCGCCGGCGGCAGGGGGCGAACCGGGGAGCTGTTTTTT. Amino acid sequence: CATAGGRGRTGELFF.

The chain recombines TRBV27 with TRBJ1-1; the match to TRBD1 covers 7 bases. The CDR3 sequence is 15 residues long. V lost 5 bases and J lost 10; bases outside the gene matches: 16. CDR1 is MNHEY and CDR2 is SMNVEV in the germline V gene (reference sequence). As DNA, the CDR3 is TGTGCCAGCAGTCCCCTGACAGGGAGTTATACGTCAGCTTTCTTT. It yields the protein CASSPLTGSYTSAFF.

The J gene is TRBJ2-1, the V gene TRBV5-1; the D gene is possibly TRBD2 (6 bases). V shed 6 bases and J shed 0 bases, with 16 bases lying between them. This CDR3 has 16 amino acids. CDR1 SGHRS and CDR2 YFSETQ come from the germline V gene. This chain's CDR3 is CASTGIAASSYNEQFF. In DNA form, the CDR3 reads TGCGCCAGCACTGGGATAGCGGCTAGCTCCTACAATGAGCAGTTCTTC.

This chain joins TRBV2 and TRBJ2-3; 7 bases are shared with TRBD2. The germline gives CDR1 SNHLY, CDR2 FYNNEI. The V gene end was trimmed by 4 bases and the J gene end by 0 bases; junction bases not matched to a gene: 4. The CDR3 is 15 residues long. The chain's CDR3 is CASSGEGSSTDTQYF. Written as DNA, the CDR3 is TGTGCCAGCAGTGGGGAGGGCTCTAGCACAGATACGCAGTATTTT.

The chain is built from TRBV6-5 and TRBJ1-5; possible D gene TRBD1, 5 bases. V lost 10 bases, J lost 2 bases, and 12 bases lay in between. Germline V lookup: CDR1 MNHEY, CDR2 SVGAGI. The CDR3 consists of 13 residues. The CDR3 is CATQQDGNQPQHF. The CDR3, as DNA: TGTGCCACACAACAGGATGGCAATCAGCCCCAGCATTTT.

V usage is TRBV19 and J usage is TRBJ1-5; 7 nucleotides line up with TRBD1. V shed 11 bases, J shed 6 bases, and the junction held 10 bases outside the gene matches. The CDR3 covers 13 residues. The germline gives CDR1 LNHDA, CDR2 SQIVND (reference sequence). CDR3 residues: CAASDRDTQPQHF. The CDR3 DNA reads as TGTGCCGCGTCTGACAGGGACACTCAGCCCCAGCATTTT.

The chain employs TRBV27 and TRBJ1-6; D is ambiguous. The ends were cut back, 2 bases at V and 6 bases at J, with 23 bases in the middle. The CDR3 sequence is 19 residues long. Per the germline V gene, CDR1 is MNHEY and CDR2 is SMNVEV (reference sequence). The DNA of the CDR3 is TGTGCCAGCAGTTTAGTGGTGGGAGGCTATGGCCAACGTAATTCACCCCTCCACTTT. Translating gives CASSLVVGGYGQRNSPLHF.

The chain joins TRBV19 to TRBJ2-7; the D is unclear. The CDR3 sequence is 14 residues long. Trimming shortened V by 9 bases and J by 1 base, and 16 bases separated the two germline ends. Germline V gene sequence: CDR1 LNHDA, CDR2 SQIVND (reference sequence). CDR3 in amino acids: CASTKFPGSYEQYF. The CDR3 nucleotides read TGTGCCAGCACTAAATTCCCCGGATCCTACGAGCAGTACTTC.

The chain links TRBV2 to TRBJ1-5; a possible D gene is TRBD1 (5 bases). This CDR3 spans 13 amino acids. In germline, CDR1 is SNHLY, CDR2 FYNNEI. Trimming removed 3 bases at V and 6 bases at J, with 9 bases between. Here the CDR3 DNA reads TGTGCCAGCAGTGATGGGGCGGTTCAGCCCCAGCATTTT. Translating gives CASSDGAVQPQHF. Complete variable domain (other parts from reference TRBV2 and TRBJ1-5): EPEVTQTPSHQVTQMGQEVILRCVPISNHLYFYWYRQILGQKVEFLVSFYNNEISEKSEIFDDQFSVERPDGSNFTLKIRSTKLEDSAMYFCASSDGAVQPQHFGDGTRLSIL.

V gene TRBV4-3 combines with J gene TRBJ1-2; D is perhaps TRBD1 (5 bases). The CDR3 runs to 14 residues. V was shortened by 1 base and J by 8 bases, with 14 bases between the two germline ends. The germline V gene encodes CDR1 LGHNA and CDR2 YSLEER. CDR3 in amino acids: CASSQAVEGKGYTF. CDR3 nucleotide sequence: TGCGCCAGCAGCCAAGCAGTGGAGGGGAAGGGCTACACCTTC.

This chain connects TRBV30 to TRBJ1-1, with 12 bases fitting TRBD1. The ends lost 5 bases at V and 10 bases at J; junction bases unmatched: 17. The germline V gene has CDR1 GTSNPN and CDR2 SVGIG (reference sequence). The CDR3 totals 16 residues. This CDR3 reads CAWGSGGTGGSLRAFF. CDR3 coding DNA: TGTGCCTGGGGATCCGGCGGGACAGGGGGCTCCCTGAGAGCTTTCTTT.

The chain couples TRBV6-5 to TRBJ2-7, with 13 bases lining up with TRBD2. Germline assignment: CDR1 MNHEY and CDR2 SVGAGI. This CDR3 region has 14 residues. Losses at the gene ends were 6 bases for V and 5 bases for J; bases not matched to a gene: 4. The CDR3, as DNA: TGTGCCAGCAGACTAGCGGGAGGGTCGAACGAGCAGTACTTC. This gives the protein CASRLAGGSNEQYF.

This clone showed up just a few times. J is TRBJ2-7 and V is TRBV14, with 7 nucleotides matching TRBD2. Germline V CDR1 and CDR2: SGHDN, FVKESK. The V segment lost 4 bases and the J segment 5 bases; nucleotides outside the gene matches: 5. The CDR3 is made up of 13 amino acids. The CDR3 reads CASSPSGIHEQYF. CDR3 nucleotides: TGTGCCAGCAGCCCCAGCGGGATCCACGAGCAGTACTTC.

This clone is a singleton in its sample. The chain has TRBV11-3 and TRBJ1-4; TRBD1 is a possible D gene (6 bases). The CDR3 totals 13 residues. Germline CDR1 SGHNT, CDR2 YENEEA. Trimming took 2 bases from V and 11 from J, leaving 12 bases between them. The CDR3 DNA reads TGTGCCAGCAGCTTACGGACGGACAGTAAACTGTTTTTT. Residues: CASSLRTDSKLFF. The whole variable domain, remainder taken from reference TRBV11-3 and TRBJ1-4, is EAGVVQSPRYKIIEKKQPVAFWCNPISGHNTLYWYLQNLGQGPELLIRYENEEAVDDSQLPKDRFSAERLKGVDSTLKIQPAELGDSAVYLCASSLRTDSKLFFGSGTQLSVL.

The chain combines TRBV28 with TRBJ1-2; 7 bases are a match to TRBD1. V trimming: 4 bases; J trimming: 8 bases; junction bases outside the gene matches: 10. This CDR3 contains 14 residues. CDR1 and CDR2 from the germline V gene are MDHEN and SYDVKM. The CDR3 DNA follows: TGTGCCAGCAGTTACAGGGGAGTAATCTACGGCTACACCTTC. It encodes CASSYRGVIYGYTF.

The CDR3 bases are TGTGCCAGCAACCACCTCCGGGTTCGGACTGAAGCTTTCTTT. This encodes CASNHLRVRTEAFF. The gene calls are TRBV5-6 and TRBJ1-1, with D unclear. CDR1 and CDR2 from the germline V gene are SGHDT and YYEEEE. This CDR3 has 14 residues. Trimming pared 6 bases from V and 5 bases from J, leaving 17 bases between. The entire variable domain, with the rest obtained from reference TRBV5-6 and TRBJ1-1, is as follows: DAGVTQSPTHLIKTRGQQVTLRCSPKSGHDTVSWYQQALGQGPQFIFQYYEEEERQRGNFPDRFSGHQFPNYSSELNVNALLLGDSALYLCASNHLRVRTEAFFGQGTRLTVV.

Here the CDR3 reads CASSLSGTDTQYF. DNA for the CDR3: TGTGCCAGCAGCCTCTCTGGCACAGATACGCAGTATTTT. J is TRBJ2-3 and V is TRBV3-1 (or the pseudogene TRBV3-2); D is uncertain. Trimming removed 4 bases from V and 1 base from J, with 6 bases in between. CDR1 LGHDT and CDR2 YNNKEL come from the germline V gene (reference sequence). CDR3 length: 13 residues.

The V and J genes are TRBV29-1 and TRBJ2-7; D possibly corresponds to TRBD1 (6 bases). The CDR3 spans 13 residues. The V gene lost 5 bases and the J gene lost 2 bases, with 13 bases spanning the gap. CDR1 is SQVTM and CDR2 is ANQGSEA in the germline V gene. As DNA, the CDR3 is TGCAGCGTTAAAGGTGGGGGCACCTACGAGCAGTACTTC. Translating gives CSVKGGGTYEQYF.

The V call is TRBV10-3, the J call TRBJ2-7; 10 bases agree with TRBD1. This CDR3 region has 15 residues. Germline V CDR1 and CDR2: ENHRY, SYGVKD. J lost 3 bases, V lost 0 bases, and 2 bases had no gene match. The CDR3 here is CAISESGTGVYEQYF. The CDR3, as DNA: TGTGCCATCAGTGAGTCGGGGACAGGGGTCTACGAGCAGTACTTC.

The rearrangement links TRBV4-2 to TRBJ2-6; D uncertain. The germline CDR1 and CDR2 sequences are LGHNA and YNFKEQ. The germline V and J ends were trimmed by 1 base and 1 base, with 8 bases remaining between them. The CDR3 totals 16 residues. The CDR3 nucleotides read TGTGCCAGCAGCCAAGTATCCCGGTCTGGGGCCAACGTCCTGACTTTC. Translation: CASSQVSRSGANVLTF.

The V call is TRBV9, the J call TRBJ2-3, with a weak D call TRBD2 (7 bases). This CDR3 is built from 16 residues. From germline, CDR1 is SGDLS and CDR2 YYNGEE. V was cut by 4 bases and J by 4 bases, with 19 bases left in between. This CDR3 reads CASSPRGGGRADTQYF. The DNA of the CDR3 is TGTGCCAGCAGCCCGAGAGGAGGGGGGAGGGCAGATACGCAGTATTTT.